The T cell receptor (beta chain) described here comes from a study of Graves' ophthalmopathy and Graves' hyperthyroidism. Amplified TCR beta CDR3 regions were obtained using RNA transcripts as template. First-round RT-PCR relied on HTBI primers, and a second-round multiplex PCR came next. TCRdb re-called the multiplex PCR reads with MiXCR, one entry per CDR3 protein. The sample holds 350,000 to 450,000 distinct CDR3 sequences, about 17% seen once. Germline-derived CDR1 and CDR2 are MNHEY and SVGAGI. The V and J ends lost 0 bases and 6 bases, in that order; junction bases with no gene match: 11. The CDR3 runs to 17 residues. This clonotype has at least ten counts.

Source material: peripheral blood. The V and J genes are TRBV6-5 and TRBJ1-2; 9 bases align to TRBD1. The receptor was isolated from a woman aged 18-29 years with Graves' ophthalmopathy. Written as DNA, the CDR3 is TGTGCCAGCAGTTACTCCTCGGGACAGGGTTTCCGGGATGGCTACACCTTC. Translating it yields CASSYSSGQGFRDGYTF.